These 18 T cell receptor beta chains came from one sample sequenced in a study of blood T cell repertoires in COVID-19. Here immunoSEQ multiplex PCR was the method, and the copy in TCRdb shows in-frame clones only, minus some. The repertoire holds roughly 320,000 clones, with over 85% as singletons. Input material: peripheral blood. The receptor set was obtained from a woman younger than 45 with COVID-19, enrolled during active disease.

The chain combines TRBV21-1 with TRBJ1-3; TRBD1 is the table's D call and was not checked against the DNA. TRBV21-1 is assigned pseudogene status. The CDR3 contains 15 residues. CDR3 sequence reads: CASSKGQGKGNTIYF. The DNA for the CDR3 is TGTGCCAGCAGCAAAGGGCAGGGCAAAGGAAACACCATATATTTT.

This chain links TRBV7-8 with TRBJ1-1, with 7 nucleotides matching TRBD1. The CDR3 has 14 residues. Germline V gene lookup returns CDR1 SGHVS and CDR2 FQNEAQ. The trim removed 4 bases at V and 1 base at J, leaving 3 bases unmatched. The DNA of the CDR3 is TGTGCCAGCAGCTCCGGGACAGAGAACACTGAAGCTTTCTTT. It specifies CASSSGTENTEAFF.

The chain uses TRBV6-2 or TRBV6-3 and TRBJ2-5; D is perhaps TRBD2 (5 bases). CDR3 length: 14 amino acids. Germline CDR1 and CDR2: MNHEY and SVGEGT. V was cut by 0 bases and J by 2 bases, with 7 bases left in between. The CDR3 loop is CASSYSRGQETQYF. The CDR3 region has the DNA TGTGCCAGCAGTTACTCACGGGGACAAGAGACCCAGTACTTC.

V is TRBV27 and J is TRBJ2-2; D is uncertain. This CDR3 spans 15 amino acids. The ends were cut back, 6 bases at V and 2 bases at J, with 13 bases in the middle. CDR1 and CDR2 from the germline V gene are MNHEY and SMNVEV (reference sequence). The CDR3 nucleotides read TGTGCCAGCAGACCCAGTAATCCCAACACCGGGGAGCTGTTTTTT. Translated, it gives CASRPSNPNTGELFF.

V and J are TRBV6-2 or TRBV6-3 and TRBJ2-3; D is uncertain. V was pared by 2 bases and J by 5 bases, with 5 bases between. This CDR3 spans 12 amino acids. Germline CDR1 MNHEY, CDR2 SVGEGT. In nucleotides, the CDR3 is TGTGCCAGCAGTTACGTCCAAGATACGCAGTATTTT. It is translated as CASSYVQDTQYF.

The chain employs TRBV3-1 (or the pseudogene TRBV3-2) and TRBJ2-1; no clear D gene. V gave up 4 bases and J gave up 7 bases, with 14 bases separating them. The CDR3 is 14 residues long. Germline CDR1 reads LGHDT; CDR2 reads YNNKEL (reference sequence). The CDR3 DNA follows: TGTGCCAGCAGCCCTGAAGTACACACGAATGAGCAGTTCTTC. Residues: CASSPEVHTNEQFF.

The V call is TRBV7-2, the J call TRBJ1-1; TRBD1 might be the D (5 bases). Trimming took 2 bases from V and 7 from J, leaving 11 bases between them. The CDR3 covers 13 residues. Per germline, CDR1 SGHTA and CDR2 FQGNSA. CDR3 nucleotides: TGTGCCAGCAGCTTAAAATTTGGACATGAAGCTTTCTTT. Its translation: CASSLKFGHEAFF. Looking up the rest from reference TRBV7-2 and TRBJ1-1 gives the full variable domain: GAGVSQSPSNKVTEKGKDVELRCDPISGHTALYWYRQSLGQGLEFLIYFQGNSAPDKSGLPSDRFSAERTGGSVSTLTIQRTQQEDSAVYLCASSLKFGHEAFFGQGTRLTVV.

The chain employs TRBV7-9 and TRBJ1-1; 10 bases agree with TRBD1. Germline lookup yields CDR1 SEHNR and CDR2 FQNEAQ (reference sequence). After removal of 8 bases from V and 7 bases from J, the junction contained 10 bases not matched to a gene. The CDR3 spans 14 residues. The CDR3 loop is CASGTRQGAGEAFF. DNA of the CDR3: TGTGCCAGCGGCACAAGACAGGGGGCCGGTGAAGCTTTCTTT.

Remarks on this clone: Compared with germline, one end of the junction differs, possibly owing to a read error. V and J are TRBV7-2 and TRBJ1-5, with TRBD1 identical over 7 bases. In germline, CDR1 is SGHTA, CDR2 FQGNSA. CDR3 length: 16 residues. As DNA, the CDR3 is TGTGCCAGCAGCTTAGGCGGTATATCAGGGGGTAGAACACCCGATTTT. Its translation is CASSLGGISGGRTPDF.

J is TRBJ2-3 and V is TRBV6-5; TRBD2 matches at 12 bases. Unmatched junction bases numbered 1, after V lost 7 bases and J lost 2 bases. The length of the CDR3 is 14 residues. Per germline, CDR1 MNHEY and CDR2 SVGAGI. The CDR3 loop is CASTSGGDTDTQYF. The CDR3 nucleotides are TGTGCCAGCACTAGCGGGGGGGACACAGATACGCAGTATTTT.

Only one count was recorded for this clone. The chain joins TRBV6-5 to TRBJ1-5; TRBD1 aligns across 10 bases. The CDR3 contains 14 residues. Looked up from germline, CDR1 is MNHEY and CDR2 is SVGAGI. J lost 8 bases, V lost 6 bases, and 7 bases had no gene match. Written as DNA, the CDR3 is TGTGCCAGCAGGGAGGGACAGGGGAGGGAGCCCCAGCATTTT. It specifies CASREGQGREPQHF.

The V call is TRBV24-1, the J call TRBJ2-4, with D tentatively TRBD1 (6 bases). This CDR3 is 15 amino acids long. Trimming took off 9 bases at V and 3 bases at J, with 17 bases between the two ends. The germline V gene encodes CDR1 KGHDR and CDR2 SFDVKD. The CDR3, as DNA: TGTGCCACCGCCCCTGGTGGGGGCGGCAAAAACATTCAGTACTTC. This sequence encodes CATAPGGGGKNIQYF.

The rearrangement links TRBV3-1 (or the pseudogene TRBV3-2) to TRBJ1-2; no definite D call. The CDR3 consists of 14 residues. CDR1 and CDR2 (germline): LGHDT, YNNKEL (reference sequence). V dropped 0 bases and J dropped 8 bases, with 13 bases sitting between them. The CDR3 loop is CASSQDHVDGGYTF. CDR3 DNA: TGTGCCAGCAGCCAAGATCATGTCGACGGGGGCTACACCTTC.

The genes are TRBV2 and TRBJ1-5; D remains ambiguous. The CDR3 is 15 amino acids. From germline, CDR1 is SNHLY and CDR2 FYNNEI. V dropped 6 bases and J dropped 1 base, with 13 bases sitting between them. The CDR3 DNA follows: TGTGCCAGCAGAGTAGACGGAGGGAGCAATCAGCCCCAGCATTTT. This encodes CASRVDGGSNQPQHF.

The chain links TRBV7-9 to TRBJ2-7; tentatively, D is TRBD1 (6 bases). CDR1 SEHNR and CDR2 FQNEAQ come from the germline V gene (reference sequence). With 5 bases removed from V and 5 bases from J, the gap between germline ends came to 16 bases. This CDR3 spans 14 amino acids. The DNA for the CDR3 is TGTGCCAGCAGCACCAAAACAGGGTCTCACGAGCAGTACTTC. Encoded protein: CASSTKTGSHEQYF.

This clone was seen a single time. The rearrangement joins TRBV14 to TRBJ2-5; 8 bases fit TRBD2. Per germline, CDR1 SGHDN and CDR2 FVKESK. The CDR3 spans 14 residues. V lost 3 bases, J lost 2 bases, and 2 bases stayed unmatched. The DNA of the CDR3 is TGTGCCAGCAGCCATCGGGGGGGACAAGAGACCCAGTACTTC. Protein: CASSHRGGQETQYF.

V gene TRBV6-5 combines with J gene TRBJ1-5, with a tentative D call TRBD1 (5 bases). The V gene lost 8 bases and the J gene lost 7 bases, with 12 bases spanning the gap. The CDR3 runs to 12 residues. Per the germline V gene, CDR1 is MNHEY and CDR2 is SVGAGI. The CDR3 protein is CASRGGGQPQHF. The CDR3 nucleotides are TGTGCCAGCCGGGGGGGTGGACAGCCCCAGCATTTT.

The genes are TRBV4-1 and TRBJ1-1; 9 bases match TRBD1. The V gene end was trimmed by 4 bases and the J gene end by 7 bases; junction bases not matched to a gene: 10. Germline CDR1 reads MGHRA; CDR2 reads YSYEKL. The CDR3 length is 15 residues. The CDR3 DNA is TGCGCCAGCAGCCCAGGACAGGGGTTGGGTCTTGAAGCTTTCTTT. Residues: CASSPGQGLGLEAFF.